One and the same sample provided the 15 T cell receptor beta chains below, sequenced in a study of blood T cells in healthy people across ages. Through a sample-barcoded 5' primer and a J-beta primer mix, a second PCR was run for roughly 7 to 12 cycles. Each CDR3 protein is one row after TCRdb ran MiXCR on the 5' RACE reads. The sample has some 920,000 distinct CDR3 sequences, roughly 47% seen once. Sequencing was performed on blood. The receptors were gathered from a woman aged 60-75 years in good health.

The CDR3 is CASSGHGAYGGYEQYF. CDR3 in DNA: TGTGCCAGCAGTGGACACGGGGCTTACGGCGGCTACGAGCAGTACTTC. The chain couples TRBV6-1 to TRBJ2-7; D possibly matches TRBD1 or TRBD2 (5 bases each). The CDR3 consists of 16 residues. The germline V and J ends were trimmed by 4 bases and 3 bases, with 19 bases remaining between them. Germline CDR1 MNHNS, CDR2 SASEGT.

The V and J genes are TRBV24-1 and TRBJ2-5, with 7 bases lining up with TRBD2. The J call may not be correct, given that the DNA end is closer to TRBJ2-7. The CDR3 consists of 13 residues. CDR1 KGHDR and CDR2 SFDVKD come from the germline V gene. CDR3 bases: TGTGCCACCAGTAGCGGGGCCTCCTACGAGCAGTACTTC. Translated, it gives CATSSGASYEQYF.

The rearrangement joins TRBV12-3 or TRBV12-4 to TRBJ2-7; D is perhaps TRBD1 or TRBD2 (5 bases each). Trimming cost V 3 bases and J 2 bases, with 8 bases left between them. The CDR3 contains 13 residues. CDR3 sequence (DNA): TGTGCCAGCAGTTTGAAGGGACCCTACGAGCAGTACTTC. It codes for CASSLKGPYEQYF.

The V gene is TRBV11-2, the J gene TRBJ2-5; a possible D gene is TRBD1 (7 bases). Deletions cut 5 bases from V and 7 bases from J, with 14 bases between. The CDR3 is 13 residues long. Germline V gives CDR1 SGHAT, CDR2 FQNNGV. As DNA, the CDR3 is TGTGCCAGCAGCCCACTAGCAGGGGGGACCCAGTACTTC. Its translation is CASSPLAGGTQYF.

The chain recombines TRBV27 with TRBJ2-3; TRBD2 matches 8 bases. The junction had 3 bases not matched to a gene; V was cut back by 3 bases and J by 4 bases. Per the germline V gene, CDR1 is MNHEY and CDR2 is SMNVEV (reference sequence). The CDR3 extends over 14 amino acids. The CDR3 DNA reads TGTGCCAGCAGTTTTTGGCGGGGGGCAGATACGCAGTATTTT. Its protein product is CASSFWRGADTQYF.

The V call is TRBV28, the J call TRBJ2-1; D may match TRBD1 or TRBD2 (6 bases each). Per germline, CDR1 MDHEN and CDR2 SYDVKM. The CDR3 covers 15 residues. V lost 7 bases and J lost 6, with 19 bases in between. The chain's CDR3 is CASTPRRGGGNEQFF. Written as DNA, the CDR3 is TGTGCCAGCACCCCCCGCAGGGGAGGAGGCAATGAGCAGTTCTTC. The complete variable domain, with remaining parts taken from reference TRBV28 and TRBJ2-1, reads DVKVTQSSRYLVKRTGEKVFLECVQDMDHENMFWYRQDPGLGLRLIYFSYDVKMKEKGDIPEGYSVSREKKERFSLILESASTNQTSMYLCASTPRRGGGNEQFFGPGTRLTVL.

In this sample, this clonotype turned up a few times. This chain uses TRBV6-1 with TRBJ2-7; D might be TRBD1 (5 bases). Looked up from germline, CDR1 is MNHNS and CDR2 is SASEGT. V lost 4 bases, J lost 4 bases, and 11 bases lay in between. This CDR3 is 13 amino acids long. The CDR3 DNA reads as TGTGCCAGCAGTGCGACAGAAATTTACGAGCAGTACTTC. Residues: CASSATEIYEQYF.

This rearrangement joins TRBV4-2 to TRBJ2-3; 9 bases align to TRBD2. The J segment lost 0 bases and the V segment lost 5 bases, leaving 3 bases of the junction unmatched. Germline CDR1 LGHNA, CDR2 YNFKEQ. There are 15 residues in the CDR3. The CDR3 protein is CASSKREASTDTQYF. The CDR3 region has the DNA TGTGCCAGCAGCAAGCGGGAGGCTAGCACAGATACGCAGTATTTT.

The rearrangement uses TRBV20-1 and TRBJ2-3; TRBD2 matches at 12 bases. The CDR3 totals 16 residues. The J segment lost 6 bases and the V segment lost 6 bases, leaving 13 bases of the junction unmatched. Germline values: CDR1 DFQATT, CDR2 SNEGSKA (reference sequence). The CDR3 DNA reads as TGCAGTGCCGCCTCATGGACTAGCGGGACAGCGGATACGCAGTATTTT. Protein product: CSAASWTSGTADTQYF.

This chain links TRBV30 with TRBJ1-5; D uncertain. Trimming shortened V by 4 bases and J by 5 bases, and 15 bases separated the two germline ends. This CDR3 contains 14 residues. Germline CDR1 is GTSNPN and CDR2 is SVGIG (reference sequence). CDR3 sequence (DNA): TGTGCCTGGAAGGGTCCTTTAGCCTATCAGCCCCAGCATTTT. Protein: CAWKGPLAYQPQHF.

This chain uses TRBV20-1 with TRBJ2-1; 10 bases agree with TRBD2. Germline lookup yields CDR1 DFQATT and CDR2 SNEGSKA (reference sequence). The CDR3 spans 17 residues. J gave up 4 bases and V 0 bases, and 9 bases lay outside the gene matches. Here the CDR3 reads CSARETPGTSEYNEQFF. The CDR3 DNA is TGCAGTGCTAGAGAAACGCCCGGGACTAGCGAATACAATGAGCAGTTCTTC.

This clonotype came up many times. Its ends do not fully match the called genes, so a read error is possible. J is TRBJ2-7 and V is TRBV5-1; the D gene is possibly TRBD2 (6 bases). The CDR3 runs to 14 residues. Germline V gene data show CDR1 as SGHRS and CDR2 as YFSETQ. CDR3 nucleotide sequence: TGTGCCAGCAGCTTAGCCGGGAGCTCCTACGAGCAGTACTTC. As protein: CASSLAGSSYEQYF.

The chain uses TRBV28 and TRBJ1-2; no definite D call. Per germline, CDR1 MDHEN and CDR2 SYDVKM. Trimming pared 2 bases from V and 8 bases from J, leaving 15 bases between. This CDR3 region has 14 residues. The CDR3 nucleotides read TGTGCCAGCAGTTTACGTGGGGTCTATTGGGGCTACACCTTC. It yields the protein CASSLRGVYWGYTF.

This clonotype showed up just a few times. The rearrangement joins TRBV4-1 to TRBJ2-7; D is perhaps TRBD1 (6 bases). Germline CDR1 is MGHRA and CDR2 is YSYEKL. The ends were cut back, 4 bases at V and 2 bases at J, with 12 bases in the middle. The CDR3 spans 14 residues. This CDR3 reads CASSLRDTPYEQYF. The CDR3 bases are TGCGCCAGCAGCCTACGGGACACCCCCTACGAGCAGTACTTC.

This clonotype has at least ten counts. V gene TRBV20-1 combines with J gene TRBJ2-7, with D unclear. Germline CDR1 and CDR2: DFQATT and SNEGSKA (reference sequence). CDR3 length: 14 amino acids. V was pared by 1 base and J by 4 bases, with 14 bases between. The CDR3 bases are TGCAGTGCTAGAGGGGCAACCCACGGGTACGAGCAGTACTTC. Protein sequence: CSARGATHGYEQYF.